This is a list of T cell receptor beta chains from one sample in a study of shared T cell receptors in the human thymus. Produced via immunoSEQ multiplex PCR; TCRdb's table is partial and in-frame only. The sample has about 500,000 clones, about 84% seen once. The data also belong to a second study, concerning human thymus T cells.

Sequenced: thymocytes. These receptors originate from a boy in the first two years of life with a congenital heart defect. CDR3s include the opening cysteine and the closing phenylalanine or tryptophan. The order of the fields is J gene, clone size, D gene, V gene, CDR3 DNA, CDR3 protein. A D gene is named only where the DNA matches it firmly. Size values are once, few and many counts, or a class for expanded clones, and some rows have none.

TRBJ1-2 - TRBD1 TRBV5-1 TGCGCCAGCAGCGTGGACAGGTCTAACTATGGCTACACCTTC CASSVDRSNYGYTF
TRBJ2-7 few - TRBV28 TGTGCCAGCAGTTCACAGGGTAGGCAGTACTTC CASSSQGRQYF
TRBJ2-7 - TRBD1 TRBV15 TGTGCCACCAGCAGAGTTATCCTTCGGAGGGACAGGGGCCCCTACGAGCAGTACTTC CATSRVILRRDRGPYEQYF
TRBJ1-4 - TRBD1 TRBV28 TGTGCCAGCAGCCCTCCGGGACAGGGGGAGAAACTGTTTTTT CASSPPGQGEKLFF
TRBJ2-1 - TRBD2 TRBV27 TGTGCCAGCAGTTTATCGACTAGCGGTACCTACAATGAGCAGTTCTTC CASSLSTSGTYNEQFF
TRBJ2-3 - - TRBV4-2 TGTGCCAGCAGCCTGGGGACTACAGATACGCAGTATTTT CASSLGTTDTQYF
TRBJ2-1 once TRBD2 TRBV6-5 TGTGCCAGCGGACTAGCGGGAGTATACAATGAGCAGTTCTTC CASGLAGVYNEQFF
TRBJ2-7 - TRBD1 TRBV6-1 TGTGCCAGCAGTGACCAAACAGGGGCCGAGCAGTACTTC CASSDQTGAEQYF
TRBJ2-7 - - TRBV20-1 TGCAGTGCAGGGACAACCGAGCAGTACTTC CSAGTTEQYF
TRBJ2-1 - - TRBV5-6 TGTGCCAGCAGCGAGGATCGGATAGGGGGCAATGAGCAGTTCTTC CASSEDRIGGNEQFF
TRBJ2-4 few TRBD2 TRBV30 TGTGCCTGGAGGGGAAGTAGCGGGAAGAACATTCAGTACTTC CAWRGSSGKNIQYF
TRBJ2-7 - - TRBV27 TGTGCCAGCAGGAAGCGGGTGTGGTACGAGCAGTACTTC CASRKRVWYEQYF
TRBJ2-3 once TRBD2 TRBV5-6 TGTGCCAGCAGCTTGGCCCGGACTAGCGGGAGCACAGATACGCAGTATTTT CASSLARTSGSTDTQYF
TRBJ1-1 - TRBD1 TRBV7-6 TGTGCCAGCAGCTCCCACAGGGGCCGGGGCACTGAAGCTTTCTTT CASSSHRGRGTEAFF